This T cell receptor beta chain appears in the sequencing data of a study of blood T cell repertoires in COVID-19. In the study overall: T cells, B-cell-depleted T cells, or PBMCs supplied cDNA or gDNA.

Unmatched junction bases numbered 5, after V lost 0 bases and J lost 5 bases. CDR1 is SGHTS and CDR2 is YDEGEE in the germline V gene. The CDR3 spans 16 residues. Here immunoSEQ multiplex PCR was the method, and the copy in TCRdb shows in-frame clones only, minus some. Among 100,000 to 150,000 clones listed, 80% to 90% were seen once. V usage is TRBV5-8 and J usage is TRBJ2-2; 9 nucleotides align to TRBD2. The specimen was PBMCs or T cells enriched from blood (not recorded which). The source of this sequence is a woman aged 45-60 years who had recovered from COVID-19. CDR3 in amino acids: CASSLGGTSTTGELFF. CDR3 sequence (DNA): TGTGCCAGCAGCTTGGGCGGGACTAGCACAACCGGGGAGCTGTTTTTT.